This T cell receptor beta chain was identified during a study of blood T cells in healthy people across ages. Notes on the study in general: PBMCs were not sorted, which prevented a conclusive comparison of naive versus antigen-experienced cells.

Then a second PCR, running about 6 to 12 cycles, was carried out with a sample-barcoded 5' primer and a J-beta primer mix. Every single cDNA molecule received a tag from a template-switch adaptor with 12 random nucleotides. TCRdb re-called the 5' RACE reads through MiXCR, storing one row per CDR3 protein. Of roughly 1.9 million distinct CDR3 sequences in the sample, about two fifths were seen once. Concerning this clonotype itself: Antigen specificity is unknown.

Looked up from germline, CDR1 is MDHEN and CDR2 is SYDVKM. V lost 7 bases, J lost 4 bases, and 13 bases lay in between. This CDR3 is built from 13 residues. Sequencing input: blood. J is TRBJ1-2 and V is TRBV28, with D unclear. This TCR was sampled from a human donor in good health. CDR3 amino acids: CASTRGSSYGYTF. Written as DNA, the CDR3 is TGTGCCAGCACCCGCGGCAGTAGCTATGGCTACACCTTC.